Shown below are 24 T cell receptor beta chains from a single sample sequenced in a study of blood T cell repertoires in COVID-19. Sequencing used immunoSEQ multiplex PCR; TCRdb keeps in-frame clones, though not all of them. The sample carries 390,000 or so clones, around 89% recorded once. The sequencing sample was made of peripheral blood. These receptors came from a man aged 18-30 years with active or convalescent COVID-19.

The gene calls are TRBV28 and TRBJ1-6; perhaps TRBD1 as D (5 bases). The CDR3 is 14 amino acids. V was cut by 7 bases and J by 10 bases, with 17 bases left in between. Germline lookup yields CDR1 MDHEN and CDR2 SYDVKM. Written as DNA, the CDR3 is TGTGCCAGCATCCCGACGGGCGGGGGGTCACCCCTCCACTTT. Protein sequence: CASIPTGGGSPLHF.

CDR3 region: CASSHVTDRETQYF. As DNA, the CDR3 is TGTGCCAGCAGTCACGTAACGGACAGGGAGACCCAGTACTTC. This chain links TRBV27 with TRBJ2-5, with 7 nucleotides matching TRBD1. CDR1 MNHEY and CDR2 SMNVEV come from the germline V gene (reference sequence). This CDR3 region has 14 residues. After removal of 5 bases from V and 5 bases from J, the junction contained 8 bases not matched to a gene.

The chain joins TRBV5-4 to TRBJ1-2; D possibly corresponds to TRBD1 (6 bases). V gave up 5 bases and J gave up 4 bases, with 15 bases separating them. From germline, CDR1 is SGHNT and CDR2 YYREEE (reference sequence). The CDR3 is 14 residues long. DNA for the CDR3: TGTGCCAGCAGGAGACAGGAACTTAGCTATGGCTACACCTTC. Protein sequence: CASRRQELSYGYTF.

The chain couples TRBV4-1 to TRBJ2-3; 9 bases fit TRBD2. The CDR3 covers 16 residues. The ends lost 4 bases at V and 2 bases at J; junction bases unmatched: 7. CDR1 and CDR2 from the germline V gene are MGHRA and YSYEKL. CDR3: CASSPRGRATTDTQYF. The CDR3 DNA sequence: TGCGCCAGCAGCCCACGCGGGAGGGCCACCACAGATACGCAGTATTTT.

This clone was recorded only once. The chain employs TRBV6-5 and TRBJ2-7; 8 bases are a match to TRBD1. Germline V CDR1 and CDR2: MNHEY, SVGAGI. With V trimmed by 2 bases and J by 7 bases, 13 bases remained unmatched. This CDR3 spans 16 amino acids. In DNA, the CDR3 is TGTGCCAGCAGTTACACGTGGGACAGGCCTTCGGGGGAGCAGTACTTC. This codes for CASSYTWDRPSGEQYF.

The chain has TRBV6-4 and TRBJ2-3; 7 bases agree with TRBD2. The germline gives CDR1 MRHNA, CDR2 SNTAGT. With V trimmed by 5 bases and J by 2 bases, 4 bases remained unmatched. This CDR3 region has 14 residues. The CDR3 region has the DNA TGTGCCAGCAGTAGCGGGGCCCCCACAGATACGCAGTATTTT. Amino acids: CASSSGAPTDTQYF.

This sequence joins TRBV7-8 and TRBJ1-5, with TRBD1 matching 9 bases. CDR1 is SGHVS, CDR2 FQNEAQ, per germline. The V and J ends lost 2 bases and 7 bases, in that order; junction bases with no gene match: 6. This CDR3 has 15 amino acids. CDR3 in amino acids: CASSLRQGVGQPQHF. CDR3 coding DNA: TGTGCCAGCAGCTTACGACAGGGGGTAGGCCAGCCCCAGCATTTT.

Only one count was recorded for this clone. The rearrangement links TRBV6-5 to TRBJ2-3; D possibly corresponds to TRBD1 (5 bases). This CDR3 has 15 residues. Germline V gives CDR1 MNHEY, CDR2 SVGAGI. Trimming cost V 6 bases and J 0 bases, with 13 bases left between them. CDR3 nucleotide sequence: TGTGCCAGCAGCGACGGACAAACTAGCACAGATACGCAGTATTTT. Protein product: CASSDGQTSTDTQYF.

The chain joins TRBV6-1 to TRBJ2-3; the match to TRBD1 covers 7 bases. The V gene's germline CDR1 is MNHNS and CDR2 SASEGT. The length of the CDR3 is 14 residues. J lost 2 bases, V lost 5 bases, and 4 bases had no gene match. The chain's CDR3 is CASSTGQDTDTQYF. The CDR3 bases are TGTGCCAGCAGTACCGGACAGGACACAGATACGCAGTATTTT.

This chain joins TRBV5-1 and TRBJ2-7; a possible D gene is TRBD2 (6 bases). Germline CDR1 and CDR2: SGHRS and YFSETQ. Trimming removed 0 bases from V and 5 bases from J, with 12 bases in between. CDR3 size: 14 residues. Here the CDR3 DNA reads TGCGCCAGCAGCTTGGCGGGGGACGTCAACGAGCAGTACTTC. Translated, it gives CASSLAGDVNEQYF.

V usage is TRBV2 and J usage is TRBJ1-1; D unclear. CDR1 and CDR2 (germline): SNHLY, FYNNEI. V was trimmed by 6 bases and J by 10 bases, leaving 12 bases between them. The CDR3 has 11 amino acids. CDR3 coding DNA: TGTGCCAGCAGGTCAACTGAGGTAGCTTTCTTT. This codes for CASRSTEVAFF.

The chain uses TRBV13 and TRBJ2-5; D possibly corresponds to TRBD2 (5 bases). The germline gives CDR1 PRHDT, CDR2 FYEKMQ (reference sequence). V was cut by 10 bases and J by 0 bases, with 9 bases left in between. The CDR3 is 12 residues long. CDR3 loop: CATGRDQETQYF. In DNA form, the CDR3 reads TGTGCCACCGGGCGGGACCAAGAGACCCAGTACTTC.

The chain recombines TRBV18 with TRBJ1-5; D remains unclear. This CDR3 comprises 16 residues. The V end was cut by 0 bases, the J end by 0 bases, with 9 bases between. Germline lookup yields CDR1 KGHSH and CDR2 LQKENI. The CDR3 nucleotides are TGTGCCAGCTCACCACCGTCCAGTAATAGCAATCAGCCCCAGCATTTT. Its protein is CASSPPSSNSNQPQHF. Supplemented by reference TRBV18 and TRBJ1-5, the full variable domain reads NAGVMQNPRHLVRRRGQEARLRCSPMKGHSHVYWYRQLPEEGLKFMVYLQKENIIDESGMPKERFSAEFPKEGPSILRIQQVVRGDSAAYFCASSPPSSNSNQPQHFGDGTRLSIL.

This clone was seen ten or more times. CDR3 residues: CASSDSSVNEQFF. As DNA, the CDR3 is TGTGCCAGCAGTGACTCTTCGGTCAATGAGCAGTTCTTC. The genes are TRBV6-4 and TRBJ2-1; D is undetermined. The CDR3 totals 13 residues. The germline gives CDR1 MRHNA, CDR2 SNTAGT. Trimming cost V 0 bases and J 6 bases, with 6 bases left between them.

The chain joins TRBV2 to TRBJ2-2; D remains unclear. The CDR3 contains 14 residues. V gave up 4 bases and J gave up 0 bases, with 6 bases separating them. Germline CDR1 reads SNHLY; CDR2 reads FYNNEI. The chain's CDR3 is CASSVSANTGELFF. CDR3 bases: TGTGCCAGCAGTGTGTCCGCGAACACCGGGGAGCTGTTTTTT.

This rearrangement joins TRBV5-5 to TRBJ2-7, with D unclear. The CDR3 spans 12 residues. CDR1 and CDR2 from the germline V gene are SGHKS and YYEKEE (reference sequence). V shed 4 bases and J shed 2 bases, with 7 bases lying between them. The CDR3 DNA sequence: TGTGCCAGCAGCAGCCCTACCTACGAGCAGTACTTC. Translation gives CASSSPTYEQYF.

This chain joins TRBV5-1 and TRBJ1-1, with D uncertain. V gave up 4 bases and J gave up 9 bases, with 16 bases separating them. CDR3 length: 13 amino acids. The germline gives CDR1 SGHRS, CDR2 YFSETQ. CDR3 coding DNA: TGCGCCAGCAGCCACGTGATGGCCGAAAAAGCTTTCTTT. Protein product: CASSHVMAEKAFF.

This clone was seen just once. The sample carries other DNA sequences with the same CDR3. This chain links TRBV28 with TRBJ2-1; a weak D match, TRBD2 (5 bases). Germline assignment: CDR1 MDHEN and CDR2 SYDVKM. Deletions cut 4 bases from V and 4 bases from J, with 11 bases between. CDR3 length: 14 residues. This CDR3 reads CASSSSGRYNEQFF. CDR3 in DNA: TGTGCCAGCAGTTCATCTGGGAGATACAATGAGCAGTTCTTC.

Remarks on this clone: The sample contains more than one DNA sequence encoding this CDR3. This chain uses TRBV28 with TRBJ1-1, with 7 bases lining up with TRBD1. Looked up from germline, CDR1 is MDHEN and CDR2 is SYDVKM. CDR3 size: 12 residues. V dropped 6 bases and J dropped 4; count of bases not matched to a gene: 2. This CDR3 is CASRPGGTEAFF. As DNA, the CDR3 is TGTGCCAGCAGACCAGGGGGCACTGAAGCTTTCTTT.

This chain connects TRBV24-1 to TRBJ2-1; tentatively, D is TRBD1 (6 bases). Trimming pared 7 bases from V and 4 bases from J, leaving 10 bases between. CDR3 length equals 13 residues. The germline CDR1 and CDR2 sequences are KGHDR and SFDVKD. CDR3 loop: CATRGDTYNEQFF. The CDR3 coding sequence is TGTGCCACCAGGGGGGACACATACAATGAGCAGTTCTTC.

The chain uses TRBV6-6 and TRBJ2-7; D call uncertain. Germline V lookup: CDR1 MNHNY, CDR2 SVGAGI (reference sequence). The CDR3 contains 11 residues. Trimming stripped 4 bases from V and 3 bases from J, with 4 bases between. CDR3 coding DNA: TGTGCCAGCAGTTCAGACTACGAGCAGTACTTC. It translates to CASSSDYEQYF.

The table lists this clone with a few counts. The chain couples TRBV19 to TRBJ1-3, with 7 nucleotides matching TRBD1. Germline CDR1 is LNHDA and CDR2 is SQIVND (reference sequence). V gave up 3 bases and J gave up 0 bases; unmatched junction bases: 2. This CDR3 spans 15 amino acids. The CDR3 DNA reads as TGTGCCAGTAGTATTTACAGGGGCTCTGGAAACACCATATATTTT. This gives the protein CASSIYRGSGNTIYF. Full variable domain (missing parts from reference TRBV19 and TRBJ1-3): DGGITQSPKYLFRKEGQNVTLSCEQNLNHDAMYWYRQDPGQGLRLIYYSQIVNDFQKGDIAEGYSVSREKKESFPLTVTSAQKNPTAFYLCASSIYRGSGNTIYFGEGSWLTVV.

The CDR3: CASSPNSGMADTQYF. In DNA form, the CDR3 reads TGTGCCAGCAGTCCTAATAGCGGGATGGCAGATACGCAGTATTTT. This chain joins TRBV3-1 (or the pseudogene TRBV3-2) and TRBJ2-3; 8 bases fit TRBD2. Trimming cost V 6 bases and J 4 bases; bases outside gene matches: 9. Germline CDR1 LGHDT, CDR2 YNNKEL (reference sequence). This CDR3 spans 15 amino acids.

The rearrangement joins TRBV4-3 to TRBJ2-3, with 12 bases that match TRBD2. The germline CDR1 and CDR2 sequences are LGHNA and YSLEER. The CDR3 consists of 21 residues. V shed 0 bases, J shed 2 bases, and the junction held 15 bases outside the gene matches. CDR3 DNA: TGCGCCAGCAGCCAAGATTACCCGTCACCTAGCGGGGGGGAGGACACAGATACGCAGTATTTT. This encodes CASSQDYPSPSGGEDTDTQYF.